The 18 T cell receptor beta chains below come from one sample, sequenced in a study of blood T cells in healthy people across ages. Combining a sample-barcoded 5' primer with a J-beta primer mix, a second PCR ran for 7 to 11 cycles. MiXCR, applied by TCRdb to the 5' RACE reads, yields one record per CDR3 protein. The sample has some 1.5 million distinct CDR3 sequences, about 30% seen once. The source material was blood. These receptors were taken from a woman aged 25 to 45 in good health.

This clonotype is a singleton in its sample. CDR3: CSVEDGRKQYTEAFF. The CDR3 DNA reads TGCAGCGTTGAAGATGGAAGAAAACAATACACTGAAGCTTTCTTT. V is TRBV29-1 and J is TRBJ1-1; the D is unclear. The CDR3 is made up of 15 amino acids. Trimming pared 0 bases from V and 3 bases from J, leaving 14 bases between. Germline values: CDR1 SQVTM, CDR2 ANQGSEA.

As to this clonotype: A junction boundary mismatches the germline segment, possibly from a read error. The chain employs TRBV24-1 and TRBJ2-5; D remains unclear. The J call is uncertain, as TRBJ2-7 better fits the DNA end. This CDR3 has 13 residues. CDR1 and CDR2 from the germline V gene are KGHDR and SFDVKD. The CDR3 is CVTSDPTSYEQYF. The CDR3 region has the DNA TGTGTCACCAGTGATCCAACTTCCTACGAGCAGTACTTC.

The chain couples TRBV7-9 to TRBJ2-1, with D perhaps being TRBD1 or TRBD2 (5 bases each). CDR1 is SEHNR and CDR2 is FQNEAQ in the germline V gene (reference sequence). V was shortened by 5 bases and J by 7 bases, with 12 bases between the two germline ends. CDR3 length equals 13 residues. The DNA for the CDR3 is TGTGCCAGCAGCATGGGGACGGCGAATGAGCAGTTCTTC. Translating it yields CASSMGTANEQFF.

Concerning this clonotype itself: A read error is possible here, since a much larger clone lies one base away. The chain recombines TRBV9 with TRBJ2-7; TRBD2 might be the D (6 bases). Trimming took 0 bases from V and 0 from J, leaving 10 bases between them. This CDR3 is built from 15 residues. The V gene's germline CDR1 is SGDLS and CDR2 YYNGEE. For the CDR3, the DNA is TGTGCCAGCAGCGTAGGGGACGGGAGCTCCTACGAGCAGTACTTC. Translating it yields CASSVGDGSSYEQYF. Combining the CDR3 with reference TRBV9 and TRBJ2-7 gives the whole variable domain DSGVTQTPKHLITATGQRVTLRCSPRSGDLSVYWYQQSLDQGLQFLIQYYNGEERAKGNILERFSAQQFPDLHSELNLSSLELGDSALYFCASSVGDGSSYEQYFGPGTRLTVT.

The chain recombines TRBV12-3 or TRBV12-4 with TRBJ2-2; 9 bases align to TRBD1. Trimming cost V 7 bases and J 4 bases; bases outside gene matches: 10. The CDR3 extends over 16 amino acids. DNA of the CDR3: TGTGCCAGCACCTGGGCGGGGACAGGGTTCACCGGGGAGCTGTTTTTT. It translates to CASTWAGTGFTGELFF.

The V call is TRBV29-1, the J call TRBJ1-4, with D perhaps matching TRBD1 (6 bases). V was cut by 6 bases and J by 5 bases, with 16 bases left in between. This CDR3 region has 14 residues. Per germline, CDR1 SQVTM and CDR2 ANQGSEA. Here the CDR3 reads CSVSETGVNEKLFF. The CDR3 nucleotides read TGCAGCGTCTCCGAGACAGGCGTCAATGAAAAACTGTTTTTT.

The CDR3 loop reads CASSSGGTDEKLFF. The CDR3 DNA sequence: TGTGCCAGCAGTTCTGGGGGGACAGATGAAAAACTGTTTTTT. This chain connects TRBV28 to TRBJ1-4, with TRBD1 identical over 7 bases. The CDR3 is 14 residues long. CDR1 and CDR2 (germline): MDHEN, SYDVKM. The V gene end was trimmed by 4 bases and the J gene end by 6 bases; junction bases not matched to a gene: 5.

The rearrangement links TRBV15 to TRBJ1-2; D not resolved. The CDR3 length is 14 residues. Trimming shortened V by 0 bases and J by 7 bases, and 12 bases separated the two germline ends. Germline V gene data show CDR1 as LNHNV and CDR2 as YYDKDF (reference sequence). The CDR3, as DNA: TGTGCCACCAGCAGAGATGGGGTTGGCTCTGGCTACACCTTC. Amino acids: CATSRDGVGSGYTF.

In the case of this clonotype: At one end, the junction sequence differs from germline, possibly due to a read error. This chain links TRBV10-2 with TRBJ2-2; TRBD2 matches 12 bases. The germline CDR1 and CDR2 sequences are WSHSY and SAAADI. The length of the CDR3 is 15 residues. CDR3 DNA: TGCGCCAGCGGAGGACTAGCGGGGAACGCCGGGGAGCTGTTTTTT. Protein sequence: CASGGLAGNAGELFF.

This sequence joins TRBV5-1 and TRBJ1-2; the match to TRBD1 covers 7 bases. The V segment lost 5 bases and the J segment 8 bases; nucleotides outside the gene matches: 15. CDR1 is SGHRS, CDR2 YFSETQ, per germline. The CDR3 is 15 amino acids. This chain's CDR3 is CASRPTDRERDGYTF. The CDR3 DNA is TGCGCCAGCAGACCTACCGACAGGGAAAGAGACGGCTACACCTTC.

This chain joins TRBV5-6 and TRBJ1-4; D is uncertain. This CDR3 comprises 14 residues. Germline-derived CDR1 and CDR2 are SGHDT and YYEEEE. The V and J ends lost 1 base and 8 bases respectively, with 12 bases between them. As DNA, the CDR3 is TGTGCCAGCAGCTTGAGGGCGGTGGAAGAAAAACTGTTTTTT. This gives the protein CASSLRAVEEKLFF.

V gene TRBV18 combines with J gene TRBJ2-7, with 11 nucleotides matching TRBD2. V dropped 6 bases and J dropped 6; count of bases not matched to a gene: 7. The CDR3 is made up of 14 amino acids. Germline CDR1 is KGHSH and CDR2 is LQKENI. The CDR3 reads CASSPTSGTLEQYF. DNA for the CDR3: TGTGCCAGCTCCCCGACTAGCGGGACTCTCGAGCAGTACTTC.

This clonotype has more than one count but fewer than ten. The V call is TRBV9, the J call TRBJ2-1; TRBD2 matches at 11 bases. CDR1 SGDLS and CDR2 YYNGEE come from the germline V gene. J lost 7 bases, V lost 2 bases, and 8 bases had no gene match. The CDR3 contains 16 residues. The CDR3, as DNA: TGTGCCAGCAGCGTGGCCACTAGCGGGAGTACGAATGAGCAGTTCTTC. Its translation is CASSVATSGSTNEQFF. The entire variable domain, with the rest obtained from reference TRBV9 and TRBJ2-1, is as follows: DSGVTQTPKHLITATGQRVTLRCSPRSGDLSVYWYQQSLDQGLQFLIQYYNGEERAKGNILERFSAQQFPDLHSELNLSSLELGDSALYFCASSVATSGSTNEQFFGPGTRLTVL.

The chain joins TRBV20-1 to TRBJ2-5; possible D gene TRBD1, 5 bases. Trimming shortened V by 6 bases and J by 5 bases, and 22 bases separated the two germline ends. The length of the CDR3 is 15 residues. Germline assignment: CDR1 DFQATT and CDR2 SNEGSKA (reference sequence). The CDR3 region is CSAGLGAVGLETQYF. DNA of the CDR3: TGCAGTGCGGGCCTAGGGGCCGTTGGTTTGGAGACCCAGTACTTC.

This clonotype has a count of ten or more. The V and J genes are TRBV29-1 and TRBJ1-2; 11 nucleotides agree with TRBD1. J was trimmed by 4 bases and V by 7 bases; bases with no gene match: 5. Looked up from germline, CDR1 is SQVTM and CDR2 is ANQGSEA. There are 13 residues in the CDR3. CDR3 coding DNA: TGCAGCGCCTCCGGGACAGGGGGCTATGGCTACACCTTC. Its protein is CSASGTGGYGYTF.

There are a few counts of this clonotype. V and J are TRBV2 and TRBJ2-7, with TRBD2 as a possible D gene (6 bases). This CDR3 has 16 residues. CDR1 and CDR2 (germline): SNHLY, FYNNEI. The V end was cut by 4 bases, the J end by 4 bases, with 20 bases between. This CDR3 is CASSAVGRIPTYEQYF. In DNA form, the CDR3 reads TGTGCCAGCAGTGCGGTGGGGAGGATCCCAACTTACGAGCAGTACTTC.

This clonotype appeared many times. This chain links TRBV20-1 with TRBJ2-1; the D is unclear. The germline V and J ends were trimmed by 5 bases and 0 bases, with 11 bases remaining between them. The length of the CDR3 is 14 residues. From germline, CDR1 is DFQATT and CDR2 SNEGSKA (reference sequence). CDR3 in DNA: TGCAGTGCTCTTCCCAGTCTCTCCTACAATGAGCAGTTCTTC. Its protein is CSALPSLSYNEQFF.

The chain couples TRBV28 to TRBJ2-7; D may be TRBD1 (6 bases). The CDR3 totals 17 residues. Per the germline V gene, CDR1 is MDHEN and CDR2 is SYDVKM. V was shortened by 2 bases and J by 0 bases, with 17 bases between the two germline ends. The CDR3 protein is CASSLTPGARSSYEQYF. CDR3 in DNA: TGTGCCAGCAGTTTAACCCCAGGGGCGAGGAGCTCCTACGAGCAGTACTTC.